A selection of T cell receptor beta chains follows, all from one sample in a study of cytotoxic CD8 clonotypes in ibrutinib-treated CLL. The table came from immunoSEQ multiplex PCR; TCRdb's copy has only in-frame clones and leaves some out. The data show under 35,000 clones, 55% to 70% seen once. The starting material was PBMCs, obtained after 24 months of ibrutinib treatment. The receptors were gathered from a human donor with chronic lymphocytic leukemia. Both conserved end residues are part of each CDR3. The D gene is left open where the match is weak. Clone size is stated in some rows and not others, as once, few, many or a class when expanded.

v_gene	d_gene	j_gene	abundance	CDR3aa	CDR3nt
TRBV5-8	TRBD1	TRBJ2-7	once	CASSPWARGSYEQYF	TGTGCCAGCAGCCCCTGGGCCAGGGGGTCCTACGAGCAGTACTTC
TRBV15	NA	TRBJ2-7	NA	CATSRDRSSYEQYF	TGTGCCACCAGCAGAGACAGGAGCTCCTACGAGCAGTACTTC
TRBV7-9	TRBD1	TRBJ1-6	NA	CASSLGQGVSPLHF	TGTGCCAGCAGCTTAGGACAGGGTGTCTCACCCCTCCACTTT
TRBV30	NA	TRBJ2-7	NA	CAWKTGSYEQYF	TGTGCCTGGAAGACAGGCTCCTACGAGCAGTACTTC
TRBV18	TRBD2	TRBJ2-1	few	CASSPVDSGVYNEQFF	TGTGCCAGCTCCCCCGTGGATAGCGGGGTATACAATGAGCAGTTCTTC
TRBV6-5	TRBD1	TRBJ2-1	NA	CASSYGQGVNEQFF	TGTGCCAGCAGTTACGGACAGGGGGTCAATGAGCAGTTCTTC
TRBV2	NA	TRBJ1-6	once	CASSRDSSYNSPLHF	TGTGCCAGCAGTCGAGATAGCTCCTATAATTCACCCCTCCACTTT
TRBV28	NA	TRBJ1-1	NA	CASSPPSRAEAFF	TGTGCCAGCAGTCCCCCTTCCAGGGCTGAAGCTTTCTTT
TRBV30	NA	TRBJ1-6	NA	CAWALAVSVLHF	TGTGCCTGGGCCCTCGCCGTTTCCGTCCTCCACTTT
TRBV20-1	NA	TRBJ2-1	NA	CSAIDLSEQFF	TGCAGTGCTATTGATTTGAGTGAGCAGTTCTTC
TRBV28	NA	TRBJ1-4	NA	CASTYGPEKLFF	TGTGCCAGCACCTACGGTCCGGAAAAACTGTTTTTT
TRBV5-6	TRBD1	TRBJ1-5	NA	CASSSWTGSEHF	TGTGCCAGCAGCTCTTGGACAGGGTCCGAGCATTTT
TRBV5-1	NA	TRBJ1-2	NA	CASSLDGTSVYGYTF	TGCGCCAGCAGCTTGGATGGGACATCGGTTTATGGCTACACCTTC
TRBV6-5	TRBD1	TRBJ1-2	few	CASRHDRGPYYGYTF	TGTGCCAGCAGACACGACAGGGGGCCATACTATGGCTACACCTTC
TRBV30	NA	TRBJ2-7	NA	CAWSVLGSGSEQYF	TGTGCCTGGAGTGTGTTAGGGTCAGGATCCGAGCAGTACTTC
TRBV5-1	NA	TRBJ2-7	few	CASSLLGGTYEQYF	TGCGCCAGCAGCTTGTTGGGAGGAACCTACGAGCAGTACTTC
TRBV10-2	NA	TRBJ2-2	NA	CASRNENSRELFF	TGCGCCAGCAGGAACGAAAATAGCCGGGAGCTGTTTTTT
TRBV9	NA	TRBJ2-1	NA	CASSAPNSSYNEQFF	TGTGCCAGCAGCGCTCCGAACAGCTCCTACAATGAGCAGTTCTTC
TRBV18	TRBD1	TRBJ2-7	NA	CASSPRQGGHEQYF	TGTGCCAGCTCACCTCGACAGGGCGGCCACGAGCAGTACTTC
TRBV30	TRBD2	TRBJ2-5	NA	CAWSAAGGETQYF	TGTGCCTGGAGTGCCGCGGGGGGTGAGACCCAGTACTTC
TRBV6-5	NA	TRBJ1-2	NA	CASNREGGYGYTF	TGTGCCAGCAACCGGGAGGGTGGCTATGGCTACACCTTC
TRBV6-5	NA	TRBJ2-7	NA	CASSYSGYSYEQYF	TGTGCCAGCAGTTACTCGGGGTACTCCTACGAGCAGTACTTC
TRBV6-1	TRBD1	TRBJ1-2	NA	CASKRETGKNYGYTF	TGTGCCAGCAAACGGGAGACAGGGAAGAACTATGGCTACACCTTC
TRBV7-2	TRBD2	TRBJ2-3	few	CASSSPGLDYGTDTQYF	TGTGCCAGCAGCTCGCCCGGACTAGATTACGGCACAGATACGCAGTATTTT
TRBV19	TRBD2	TRBJ2-2	few	CASSKGTSANTGELFF	TGTGCCAGTAGTAAAGGGACTAGCGCGAACACCGGGGAGCTGTTTTTT
TRBV13	NA	TRBJ2-5	NA	CASSQNVGNQETQYF	TGTGCCAGCAGCCAAAATGTGGGGAACCAAGAGACCCAGTACTTC
TRBV5-1	TRBD1	TRBJ1-2	few	CASSFQGAPGYTF	TGCGCCAGCAGCTTCCAGGGGGCACCTGGCTACACCTTC